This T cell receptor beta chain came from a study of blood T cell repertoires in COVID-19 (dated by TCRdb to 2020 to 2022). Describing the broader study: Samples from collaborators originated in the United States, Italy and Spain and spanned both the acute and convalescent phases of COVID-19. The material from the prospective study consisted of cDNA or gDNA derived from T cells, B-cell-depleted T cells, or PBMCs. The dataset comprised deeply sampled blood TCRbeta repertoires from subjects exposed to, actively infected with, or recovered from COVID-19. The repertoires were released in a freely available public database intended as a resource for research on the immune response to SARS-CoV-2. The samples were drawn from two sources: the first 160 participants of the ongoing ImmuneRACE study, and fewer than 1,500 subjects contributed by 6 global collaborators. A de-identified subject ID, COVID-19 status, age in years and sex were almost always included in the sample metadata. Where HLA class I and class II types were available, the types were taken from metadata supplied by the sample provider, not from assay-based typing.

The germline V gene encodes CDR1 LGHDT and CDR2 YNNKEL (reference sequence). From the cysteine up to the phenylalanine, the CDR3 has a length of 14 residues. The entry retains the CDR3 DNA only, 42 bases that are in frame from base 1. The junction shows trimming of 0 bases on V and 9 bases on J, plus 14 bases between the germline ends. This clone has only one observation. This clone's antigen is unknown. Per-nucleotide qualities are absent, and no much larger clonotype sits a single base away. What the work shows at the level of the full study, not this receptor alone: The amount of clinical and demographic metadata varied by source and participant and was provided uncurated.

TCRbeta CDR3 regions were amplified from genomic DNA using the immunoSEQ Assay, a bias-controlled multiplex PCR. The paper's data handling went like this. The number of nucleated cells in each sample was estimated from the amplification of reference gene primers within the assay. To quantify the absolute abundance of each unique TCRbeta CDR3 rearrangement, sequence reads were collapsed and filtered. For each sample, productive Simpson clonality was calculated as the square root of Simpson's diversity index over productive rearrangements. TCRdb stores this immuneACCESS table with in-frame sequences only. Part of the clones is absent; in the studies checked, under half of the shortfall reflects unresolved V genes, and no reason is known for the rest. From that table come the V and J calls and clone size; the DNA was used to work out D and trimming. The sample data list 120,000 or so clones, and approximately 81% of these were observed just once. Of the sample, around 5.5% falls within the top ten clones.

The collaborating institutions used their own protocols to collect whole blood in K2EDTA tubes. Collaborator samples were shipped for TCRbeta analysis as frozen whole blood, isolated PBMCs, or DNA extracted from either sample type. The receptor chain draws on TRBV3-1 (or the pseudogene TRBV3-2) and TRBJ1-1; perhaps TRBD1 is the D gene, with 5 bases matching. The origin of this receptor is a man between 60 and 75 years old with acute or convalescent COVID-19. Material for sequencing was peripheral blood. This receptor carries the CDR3 CASSQEGRLKKAFF. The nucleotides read TGTGCCAGCAGCCAAGAGGGGCGGCTAAAGAAAGCTTTCTTT.